A selection of T cell receptor beta chains follows, all from one sample in a study of molecular identifiers for immune sequencing clone quantification. In TCRdb, the PCR reads were re-called with MiXCR into one record per CDR3 protein. The repertoire has approximately 500,000 distinct CDR3 sequences, over 20% of them found once; the top ten carry 0.7% to 0.95%. Input material: naive CD8+ T cells from blood, with Jurkat cell RNA spiked in. These receptors were collected from a human donor in good health. Some libraries in this study had Jurkat cell RNA spiked in. The CDR3 runs from the conserved cysteine through the conserved F or W. D genes are given only for firm matches. Only some rows state a clone size, as once, few, many or a class for expanded clones.

CDR3 length,V gene,clone size,D gene,J gene,CDR3 DNA,CDR3 protein
15,TRBV19,NA,TRBD2,TRBJ2-3,TGTGCCAGTAGTAGAGCGGGGGGCACCACAGATACGCAGTATTTT,CASSRAGGTTDTQYF
13,TRBV7-8,many,NA,TRBJ2-7,TGTGCCAGCAGCCTCCGAAGTACCTACGAGCAGTACTTC,CASSLRSTYEQYF
13,TRBV3-1,many,TRBD1,TRBJ2-7,TGTGCCAGCAGCACCCGGGACAGGGACGAGCAGTACTTC,CASSTRDRDEQYF
17,TRBV7-2,few,TRBD2,TRBJ2-3,TGTGCCAGCAGGTGGATTAGCGGGAGCGGAGTGATAGATACGCAGTATTTT,CASRWISGSGVIDTQYF
15,TRBV2,many,NA,TRBJ2-6,TGTGCCAGCAGTGAATTGTACTCTGGGGCCAACGTCCTGACTTTC,CASSELYSGANVLTF
15,TRBV6-5,many,NA,TRBJ1-1,TGTGCCAGCAGTTACATGTTGGGGGAGGACACTGAAGCTTTCTTT,CASSYMLGEDTEAFF
15,TRBV27,NA,NA,TRBJ1-2,TGTGCCAGCAGTCCGGTGGGGGGCAGTAACTATGGCTACACCTTC,CASSPVGGSNYGYTF
13,TRBV15,NA,TRBD1,TRBJ2-7,TGTGCCACCAGCGGGACAGAAAACTACGAGCAGTACTTC,CATSGTENYEQYF
15,TRBV29-1,many,NA,TRBJ1-2,TGCAGCGTTGATGGCGGGCCAGGAATTAACTATGGCTACACCTTC,CSVDGGPGINYGYTF
16,TRBV4-1,NA,TRBD2,TRBJ2-1,TGCGCCAGCAGCCAAGTCCACGGCGGGAGTTTCAATGGGCAGTTCTTC,CASSQVHGGSFNGQFF
13,TRBV19,NA,NA,TRBJ1-1,TGTGCCAGTATTTCCTCAATGAACACTGAAGCTTTCTTT,CASISSMNTEAFF
14,TRBV20-1,many,NA,TRBJ1-6,TGCAGTGCTAGATCAGGGCTGGATAATTCACCCCTCCACTTT,CSARSGLDNSPLHF
16,TRBV7-9,NA,TRBD1,TRBJ1-5,TGTGCCAGCAGCTTATTCGGACAGGGGATCAATCAGCCCCAGCATTTT,CASSLFGQGINQPQHF
14,TRBV3-1,few,NA,TRBJ2-7,TGTGCCAGCAGCCAGAGGGAGCTGGGCTACGAGCAGTACTTC,CASSQRELGYEQYF
17,TRBV6-1,few,TRBD1,TRBJ1-5,TGTGCCAGCAGTGAAGGATACGGGGGACAGGGCAATCAGCCCCAGCATTTT,CASSEGYGGQGNQPQHF
17,TRBV29-1,many,TRBD2,TRBJ2-3,TGCAGCTTGAAATCGGCGGGAGGTTGGGTCGGGACAGATACGCAGTATTTT,CSLKSAGGWVGTDTQYF
12,TRBV3-1,NA,TRBD1,TRBJ1-1,TGTGCCAGCGGCCCTACAGGGGCGGTAGCTTTCTTT,CASGPTGAVAFF
14,TRBV7-9,many,NA,TRBJ1-5,TGTGCCAGCAGCGCCCCCGGTAATAGACAGCCCCAGCATTTT,CASSAPGNRQPQHF
14,TRBV20-1,many,NA,TRBJ1-1,TGCAGTGCTAGAGTTGAGGGGGAGTATACTGAAGCTTTCTTT,CSARVEGEYTEAFF
14,TRBV28,many,TRBD1,TRBJ1-5,TGTGCCAGCAGTCTGACAGGGGGCGGTCAGCCCCAGCATTTT,CASSLTGGGQPQHF
15,TRBV7-2,few,TRBD2,TRBJ2-7,TGTGCCAGCAGCGAAACTAGCGGGAGCTCCTACGAGCAGTACTTC,CASSETSGSSYEQYF
15,TRBV12-3/TRBV12-4,many,NA,TRBJ2-6,TGTGCCAGCAGTTTTTTCAGCTCTGGGGCCAACGTCCTGACTTTC,CASSFFSSGANVLTF
17,TRBV29-1,few,NA,TRBJ2-5,TGCAGCGTTGAAGAAGTTATGCCGGGTCGAGTCCAAGAGACCCAGTACTTC,CSVEEVMPGRVQETQYF
15,TRBV9,many,TRBD2,TRBJ2-3,TGTGCCAGCAGCGGGACTAGACACAGTCTGGATACGCAGTATTTT,CASSGTRHSLDTQYF